This passage covers 22 T cell receptor beta chains from one sample sequenced in a study of T cell changes during pregnancy in multiple sclerosis. Repertoires were generated with immunoSEQ multiplex PCR, while TCRdb's copy carries only in-frame clones and drops some. The table shows around 70,000 clones, with approximately 90% occurring only once. Sequenced material: peripheral blood, taken after pregnancy. Every receptor here comes from a female donor with multiple sclerosis, enrolled in a pregnancy study.

The chain carries TRBV5-1 and TRBJ2-7; 9 nucleotides agree with TRBD1. With 3 bases clipped from V and 2 bases from J, the junction kept 9 bases outside the gene matches. The CDR3 extends over 16 amino acids. CDR1 is SGHRS, CDR2 YFSETQ, per germline. CDR3 in DNA: TGCGCCAGCAGCTCCGGACAGGGGACAAAAACCTACGAGCAGTACTTC. It encodes CASSSGQGTKTYEQYF.

Worth noting for this clone: In the same sample, other DNA sequences code for this CDR3. The V gene is TRBV6-4, the J gene TRBJ2-1; the match to TRBD2 covers 10 bases. With V trimmed by 5 bases and J by 0 bases, 1 base remained unmatched. Germline V gene lookup returns CDR1 MRHNA and CDR2 SNTAGT. The CDR3 totals 15 residues. This chain's CDR3 is CASSRTSGSYNEQFF. The CDR3 DNA reads TGTGCCAGCAGTCGGACTAGCGGCTCCTACAATGAGCAGTTCTTC.

This clone was seen a handful of times. This rearrangement joins TRBV5-3 to TRBJ1-1; maybe TRBD1 (6 bases). TRBV5-3 is filed as an ORF, its function uncertain. The CDR3 runs 15 residues. Deletions cut 1 base from V and 4 bases from J, with 14 bases between. The CDR3 region is CARSLRAGESTEAFF. CDR3 DNA sequence: TGTGCCAGAAGCTTGCGGGCAGGGGAGAGCACTGAAGCTTTCTTT.

V is TRBV4-2 and J is TRBJ2-7; TRBD1 aligns across 8 bases. Looked up from germline, CDR1 is LGHNA and CDR2 is YNFKEQ. With V trimmed by 1 base and J by 4 bases, 6 bases remained unmatched. The CDR3 has 15 amino acids. The CDR3 region has the DNA TGTGCCAGCAGCCAAGTCGCAGGGGGCGTATACGAGCAGTACTTC. It codes for CASSQVAGGVYEQYF.

The chain employs TRBV2 and TRBJ1-1; tentatively, D is TRBD1 (5 bases). Germline loops: CDR1 SNHLY, CDR2 FYNNEI. The V end was cut by 2 bases, the J end by 8 bases, with 15 bases between. CDR3 length equals 14 residues. Here the CDR3 reads CASSEQGTLAEAFF. DNA for the CDR3: TGTGCCAGCAGTGAACAGGGAACACTCGCCGAAGCTTTCTTT.

As DNA, the CDR3 is TGCGCCAGCAGCGGACTAGTCCCCAACAATGAGCAGTTCTTC. This sequence encodes CASSGLVPNNEQFF. This chain connects TRBV5-1 to TRBJ2-1; 7 bases align to TRBD2. The CDR3 sequence is 14 residues long. The V segment lost 4 bases and the J segment 5 bases; nucleotides outside the gene matches: 6. The germline V gene encodes CDR1 SGHRS and CDR2 YFSETQ.

The chain combines TRBV4-1 with TRBJ1-1, with D possibly TRBD1 on 5 matching bases. The CDR3 consists of 15 residues. V was trimmed by 5 bases and J by 3 bases, leaving 16 bases between them. Per the germline V gene, CDR1 is MGHRA and CDR2 is YSYEKL. CDR3 coding DNA: TGCGCCAGCAGCGCCCGGGGGGGACTCTACACTGAAGCTTTCTTT. Translation: CASSARGGLYTEAFF.

The chain carries TRBV29-1 and TRBJ2-7; 9 bases fit TRBD1. J lost 5 bases, V lost 3 bases, and 5 bases had no gene match. This CDR3 region has 13 residues. Germline CDR1 reads SQVTM; CDR2 reads ANQGSEA. CDR3 nucleotides: TGCAGCGTTGAGAGAGGACAGGGGAACGAGCAGTACTTC. It encodes CSVERGQGNEQYF.

The gene calls are TRBV6-1 and TRBJ2-5, with 7 bases fitting TRBD2. CDR3 length: 14 amino acids. The ends lost 2 bases at V and 5 bases at J; junction bases unmatched: 5. Germline V lookup: CDR1 MNHNS, CDR2 SASEGT. The CDR3 protein is CASSEMRELETQYF. The CDR3 bases are TGTGCCAGCAGTGAAATGCGGGAGTTGGAGACCCAGTACTTC.

The chain has TRBV4-1 and TRBJ2-7, with TRBD2 identical over 11 bases. This CDR3 comprises 19 residues. Germline CDR1 and CDR2: MGHRA and YSYEKL. V lost 4 bases to trimming and J lost 3 bases; unmatched junction nucleotides: 17. The CDR3 DNA is TGCGCCAGCAGCCCAACGCCGGGACTAGCGGACTACGGGTTCTACGAGCAGTACTTC. It specifies CASSPTPGLADYGFYEQYF.

V is TRBV11-2 and J is TRBJ2-2; TRBD2 matches 10 bases. The V gene end was trimmed by 3 bases and the J gene end by 5 bases; junction bases not matched to a gene: 3. In germline, CDR1 is SGHAT, CDR2 FQNNGV. There are 15 residues in the CDR3. CDR3 sequence (DNA): TGTGCCAGCAGCTTCCTAGCGGGAGTAACCGGGGAGCTGTTTTTT. This sequence encodes CASSFLAGVTGELFF.

The V and J genes are TRBV9 and TRBJ2-1, with a tentative D call TRBD2 (7 bases). The CDR3 runs to 15 residues. Trimming shortened V by 2 bases and J by 4 bases, and 13 bases separated the two germline ends. Germline lookup yields CDR1 SGDLS and CDR2 YYNGEE. In nucleotides, the CDR3 is TGTGCCAGCAGCGTGGGGGAGGGGGGGTACAATGAGCAGTTCTTC. This encodes CASSVGEGGYNEQFF.

This rearrangement joins TRBV6-5 to TRBJ2-3; D perhaps matches TRBD2 (5 bases). Germline loops: CDR1 MNHEY, CDR2 SVGAGI. Trimming took off 6 bases at V and 4 bases at J, with 11 bases between the two ends. This CDR3 has 13 residues. The DNA of the CDR3 is TGTGCCAGCAGCCCTCCCGGGGCAGATACGCAGTATTTT. Residues: CASSPPGADTQYF.

This sequence joins TRBV9 and TRBJ2-2; unclear D gene. Germline loops: CDR1 SGDLS, CDR2 YYNGEE. This CDR3 is 17 amino acids long. Trimming removed 0 bases at V and 5 bases at J, with 17 bases between. The CDR3 region is CASSVVQRSDATGELFF. DNA for the CDR3: TGTGCCAGCAGCGTAGTGCAGAGGTCGGATGCGACCGGGGAGCTGTTTTTT.

CDR3 region: CASLGQGIGYTF. The CDR3 coding sequence is TGTGCCAGTTTAGGACAGGGGATCGGCTACACCTTC. This sequence joins TRBV27 and TRBJ1-2, with 9 bases identical to TRBD1. The V and J ends lost 9 bases and 8 bases, in that order; junction bases with no gene match: 7. Germline V gene sequence: CDR1 MNHEY, CDR2 SMNVEV (reference sequence). There are 12 residues in the CDR3.

DNA of the CDR3: TGTGCCATCAGTGAGTTGATAGGGAGCTCCTACAATGAGCAGTTCTTC. This codes for CAISELIGSSYNEQFF. The genes are TRBV10-3 and TRBJ2-1; perhaps TRBD2 as D (5 bases). Germline CDR1 is ENHRY and CDR2 is SYGVKD. Trimming removed 1 base from V and 0 bases from J, with 10 bases in between. The CDR3 sequence is 16 residues long.

The chain is built from TRBV28 and TRBJ1-2; D is ambiguous. This CDR3 spans 12 amino acids. Germline values: CDR1 MDHEN, CDR2 SYDVKM. V was shortened by 8 bases and J by 2 bases, with 9 bases between the two germline ends. The CDR3 here is CASGSLNYGYTF. In DNA, the CDR3 is TGTGCCAGCGGGAGCCTAAACTATGGCTACACCTTC.

V usage is TRBV6-1 and J usage is TRBJ2-7; TRBD2 matches at 7 bases. Trimming at V came to 8 bases and at J to 3 bases, leaving 13 bases not matched to a gene. This CDR3 has 15 residues. Germline CDR1 MNHNS, CDR2 SASEGT. The CDR3 coding sequence is TGTGCCAGCCGGGAGGACCGGGACCGGTACTACGAGCAGTACTTC. Protein: CASREDRDRYYEQYF.

Only one count was recorded for this clone. The chain carries TRBV9 and TRBJ2-5, with D maybe TRBD2 (6 bases). V gave up 0 bases and J gave up 7 bases, with 13 bases separating them. This CDR3 contains 14 residues. CDR1 is SGDLS, CDR2 YYNGEE, per germline. CDR3 nucleotide sequence: TGTGCCAGCAGCGTAGAAATAGCGGTAGGGACCCAGTACTTC. It codes for CASSVEIAVGTQYF.

The V and J genes are TRBV30 and TRBJ2-7; 7 nucleotides match TRBD1. CDR3 size: 11 residues. Per germline, CDR1 GTSNPN and CDR2 SVGIG (reference sequence). Trimming at V came to 5 bases and at J to 3 bases, leaving 1 base not matched to a gene. As DNA, the CDR3 is TGTGCCTGGGGGACAGTCTACGAGCAGTACTTC. Translated, it gives CAWGTVYEQYF. The variable domain in full, with the rest retrieved from reference TRBV30 and TRBJ2-7, is SQTIHQWPATLVQPVGSPLSLECTVEGTSNPNLYWYRQAAGRGLQLLFYSVGIGQISSEVPQNLSASRPQDRQFILSSKKLLLSDSGFYLCAWGTVYEQYFGPGTRLTVT.

The genes are TRBV27 and TRBJ1-1, with TRBD1 identical over 7 bases. V shed 3 bases, J shed 4 bases, and the junction held 8 bases outside the gene matches. Germline loops: CDR1 MNHEY, CDR2 SMNVEV (reference sequence). The length of the CDR3 is 15 residues. CDR3 amino acids: CASSFTGEVGTEAFF. CDR3 sequence (DNA): TGTGCCAGCAGTTTTACAGGGGAAGTAGGCACTGAAGCTTTCTTT.

This clone came up once. J is TRBJ1-5 and V is TRBV18; possibly TRBD1 for D (6 bases). Per the germline V gene, CDR1 is KGHSH and CDR2 is LQKENI. Trimming took off 3 bases at V and 4 bases at J, with 7 bases between the two ends. This CDR3 region has 13 residues. The CDR3 reads CASSPGANQPQHF. The CDR3 nucleotides read TGTGCCAGCTCACCGGGGGCTAATCAGCCCCAGCATTTT.